A single TCR beta chain is shown here with its context. The method was immunoSEQ multiplex PCR; TCRdb's version includes in-frame clones alone and lacks a portion of them. The sample lists 90,000 or so clones, around nine tenths occurring once. These data belong to a study of T cell responses to AZD1222 COVID-19 vaccine. Trimming removed 3 bases from V and 0 bases from J, with 8 bases in between. This CDR3 comprises 14 residues. Germline lookup yields CDR1 SGHDN and CDR2 FVKESK. Pooled in the analysis were second doses at about 4 or about 12 weeks. Source: peripheral blood, taken 28 days after the second AZD1222 dose. The chain has TRBV14 and TRBJ1-1; TRBD1 is a possible D gene (5 bases). This TCR derives from an adult who received the AZD1222 COVID-19 vaccine. CDR3 in amino acids: CASSQSGMNTEAFF. CDR3 in DNA: TGTGCCAGCAGCCAGTCAGGGATGAACACTGAAGCTTTCTTT.